This TCR beta chain was sequenced for a study of T cell responses to AZD1222 COVID-19 vaccine. J lost 6 bases, V lost 5 bases, and 6 bases had no gene match. Germline loops: CDR1 SGHTA, CDR2 FQGTGA. The CDR3 length is 14 residues. Sequencing was performed with immunoSEQ multiplex PCR; in TCRdb, only in-frame clones are kept and a portion is missing. The sample has about 140,000 clones. Source material: peripheral blood. The chain recombines TRBV7-3 with TRBJ2-3, with 9 bases matching TRBD2. This receptor was taken from an adult in good health. The CDR3 nucleotides are TGTGCCAGCAGCCTTGGGACTAGCCAGGATACGCAGTATTTT. This codes for CASSLGTSQDTQYF.